The rows below give T cell receptor beta chains drawn from one sample of a study of blood T cells in healthy people across ages. TCRdb used MiXCR to reprocess the 5' RACE reads, holding one entry per CDR3 protein. The repertoire holds about 800,000 distinct CDR3 sequences, 25% seen once, with 3.7% in the top ten. This sample was shared with a second study, whose subject was T cells of mothers and their children.

The material sequenced was blood. The receptors were gathered from a boy aged 5-17 years in good health. Each CDR3 is given with its conserved first and last residue. D genes are given only for firm matches. Where a row states a size, it is once, few, many or the class of an expanded clone; other rows omit it.

>TRBV3-1|.|TRBJ1-4|TRBD1
TGTGCCAGCAGCCAACCCCGGGGGACAGTGGGGGAAAAACTGTTTTTT
CASSQPRGTVGEKLFF
>TRBV7-8|few|TRBJ2-1|.
TGTGCCAGCGGACGGGGGGCAGACAATGAGCAGTTCTTC
CASGRGADNEQFF
>TRBV2|few|TRBJ1-5|.
TGTGCCAGCAGTGAAGCAGGGGAGAGCAATCAGCCCCAGCATTTT
CASSEAGESNQPQHF
>TRBV9|few|TRBJ2-7|.
TGTGCCAGCAGTGAAGGAACGAACAACTACGAGCAGTACTTC
CASSEGTNNYEQYF
>TRBV27|few|TRBJ2-7|.
TGTGCCAGCAGTTTAGGAGCGGCGGCCTACGAGCAGTACTTC
CASSLGAAAYEQYF
>TRBV19|.|TRBJ2-7|.
TGTGCCAGTAGTATTGGAGGTTGGACAGCCTCCTACGAGCAGTACTTC
CASSIGGWTASYEQYF
>TRBV15|.|TRBJ1-5|.
TGTGCCACCAGCAGCCCCAATCAGCCCCAGCATTTT
CATSSPNQPQHF
>TRBV20-1|.|TRBJ1-5|.
TGCAGTGCCGGGGGCAGGGGATATAGCAATCAGCCCCAGCATTTT
CSAGGRGYSNQPQHF
>TRBV29-1|.|TRBJ1-2|.
TGCAGCGTTGAATCCGACATGGTGTCCTATGGCTACACCTTC
CSVESDMVSYGYTF
>TRBV5-1|.|TRBJ1-1|TRBD1
TGCGCCAACAGCCCAAGGACAGGGAGGGCGAACACTGAAGCTTTCTTT
CANSPRTGRANTEAFF
>TRBV20-1|.|TRBJ1-6|.
TGCAGTGCTAGAAATGGGAATGGGAATTCACCCCTCCACTTT
CSARNGNGNSPLHF
>TRBV5-1|.|TRBJ2-5|TRBD1
TGCGCCAGCAGCGTGGACAGGGAGGAGACCCAGTACTTC
CASSVDREETQYF
>TRBV29-1|.|TRBJ2-1|TRBD2
TGCAGCGTTGAACTAGCGGGCCACTCCTACAATGAGCAGTTCTTC
CSVELAGHSYNEQFF
>TRBV15|.|TRBJ1-3|.
TGTGCCACCAGCAGAGAAAACTCTGGAAACACCATATATTTT
CATSRENSGNTIYF
>TRBV20-1|.|TRBJ2-1|.
TGCAGTGCTAGTGGTACGGAGATCTTCTCCTACAATGAGCAGTTCTTC
CSASGTEIFSYNEQFF
>TRBV20-1|few|TRBJ2-4|TRBD2
TGCAGTGCTAGTGGCGACCTAGAACCGGGACTAGCGAAACGGGGGGTTCTCTCCATTCAGTACTTC
CSASGDLEPGLAKRGVLSIQYF
>TRBV6-2/TRBV6-3|.|TRBJ1-2|.
TGTGCCAGCAGTTACCCATCAGGGGACTATGGCTACACCTTC
CASSYPSGDYGYTF
>TRBV6-5|.|TRBJ1-1|.
TGTGCCAGCACCCGGAGTAGAAACACTGAAGCTTTCTTT
CASTRSRNTEAFF
>TRBV3-1|.|TRBJ1-1|TRBD1
TGTGCCAGCAGCCAGTTGTCACAGGGGGGTGAGGCTTTCTTT
CASSQLSQGGEAFF
>TRBV4-3|.|TRBJ2-5|TRBD1
TGCGCCAGCAGGGAGATGCGACAGGGGGCGCGTGAGACCCAGTACTTC
CASREMRQGARETQYF
>TRBV27|few|TRBJ1-2|TRBD1
TGTGCCAGCAGTGCCCGCAGGGACAGTACCCATGGCTACACCTTC
CASSARRDSTHGYTF
>TRBV30|.|TRBJ1-2|TRBD1
TGTGCCTGGAGTGGACAGGGAAGTTCTGGCTACACCTTC
CAWSGQGSSGYTF
>TRBV4-1|many|TRBJ2-7|TRBD2
TGCGCCAGCAGCCAAGATGGACTAGCGAAAGAATACGAGCAGTACTTC
CASSQDGLAKEYEQYF
>TRBV9|.|TRBJ1-4|TRBD1
TGTGCCAGCAGCGTACAGGGGGGGAGTGAAAAACTGTTTTTT
CASSVQGGSEKLFF
>TRBV15|.|TRBJ2-5|TRBD2
TGTGCCACCAGCAGAGCCGGGGCACTAGCGGGGGAAGAGACCCAGTACTTC
CATSRAGALAGEETQYF
>TRBV29-1|few|TRBJ2-6|.
TGCAGCGTTGACACGGGGGACTCTGGGGCCAACGTCCTGACTTTC
CSVDTGDSGANVLTF
>TRBV6-1|.|TRBJ2-2|.
TGTGCCAGCAGAGAGGGGGACTGGGCGAACACCGGGGAGCTGTTTTTT
CASREGDWANTGELFF
>TRBV7-9|.|TRBJ2-7|TRBD2
TGTGCCAGCAGCCCCCCCCTAGCGGGAGAGTACGAGCAGTACTTC
CASSPPLAGEYEQYF
>TRBV4-1|.|TRBJ1-2|.
TGCGCCAGCAGCCAAGATACTCAATGGACCTATGGCTACACCTTC
CASSQDTQWTYGYTF
>TRBV7-2|.|TRBJ1-6|.
TGTGCCAGCAGCTCCCAGACCCTGGGAAATTCACCCCTCCACTTT
CASSSQTLGNSPLHF
>TRBV5-5|few|TRBJ1-4|TRBD1
TGTACCAGCAGCCGGGGACAGGGGGCGGAAAAACTGTTTTTT
CTSSRGQGAEKLFF
>TRBV12-3/TRBV12-4|.|TRBJ1-5|.
TGTGCCAGCAGTTTAGATTACAGGGTTGATCAGCCCCAGCATTTT
CASSLDYRVDQPQHF
>TRBV28|.|TRBJ1-5|.
TGTGCCAGCGATTCGCGGGGTTCAAATCAGCCCCAGCATTTT
CASDSRGSNQPQHF
>TRBV7-9|.|TRBJ1-5|.
TGTGCCAGCAGCTTCACAGGATATAGCAATCAGCCCCAGCATTTT
CASSFTGYSNQPQHF
>TRBV28|.|TRBJ2-7|TRBD1
TGTGCCAGTTCCGGGACAGACCGTTTTGAGCAGTACTTC
CASSGTDRFEQYF
>TRBV11-2|few|TRBJ2-5|TRBD1
TGTGCCAGCAGCTTATCAGGACAGGGAGGGACCCAGTACTTC
CASSLSGQGGTQYF
>TRBV9|.|TRBJ1-3|.
TGTGCCAGCACCGTTGGGGCCCTGGACAACACCATATATTTT
CASTVGALDNTIYF
>TRBV7-8|.|TRBJ2-7|.
TGTGCCAGCAGCTTAGACAGGACAGATTTATGGTCTCAGTACGAGCAGTACTTC
CASSLDRTDLWSQYEQYF
>TRBV28|few|TRBJ1-5|.
TGTGCCAGCAGTATAATCGGAATTGACAGAATTAGCAATCAGCCCCAGCATTTT
CASSIIGIDRISNQPQHF
>TRBV5-1|.|TRBJ2-1|TRBD2
TGCGCCAGCAGTCCTCCCCTAGCGGGAGGTTACAATGAGCAGTTCTTC
CASSPPLAGGYNEQFF
>TRBV20-1|.|TRBJ2-7|.
TGCAGTGCTAGAGGCTCAGGGGACTACGAGCAGTACTTC
CSARGSGDYEQYF
>TRBV5-1|.|TRBJ2-2|.
TGCGCCAGCACCGGGACTCCGAACACCGGGGAGCTGTTTTTT
CASTGTPNTGELFF